Listed here are 25 T cell receptor beta chains from one sample, sequenced in a study of cytomegalovirus exposure and HLA in healthy donors. The assay was immunoSEQ multiplex PCR, and TCRdb's table has in-frame clones only and misses some. This sample has about 220,000 clones, with over 80% found just once. Sequencing input: PBMCs. The receptors come from a woman aged 18-29 years in good health and CMV-seronegative.

This chain uses TRBV5-1 with TRBJ1-3; TRBD1 matches at 8 bases. The CDR3 is 16 amino acids. Germline V lookup: CDR1 SGHRS, CDR2 YFSETQ. V lost 4 bases, J lost 0 bases, and 6 bases stayed unmatched. CDR3 nucleotide sequence: TGCGCCAGCAGCAGAACTGGACAGGGCTCTGGAAACACCATATATTTT. It codes for CASSRTGQGSGNTIYF.

The chain recombines TRBV29-1 with TRBJ1-3, with 9 bases aligning to TRBD1. The CDR3 loop spans 14 amino acids. The germline V gene encodes CDR1 SQVTM and CDR2 ANQGSEA. Trimming cost V 7 bases and J 6 bases; bases outside gene matches: 10. This CDR3 reads CSATGDREANTIYF. In nucleotides, the CDR3 is TGCAGCGCCACCGGGGACAGGGAGGCAAACACCATATATTTT.

V and J are TRBV7-8 and TRBJ1-5; 7 nucleotides align to TRBD1. The CDR3 spans 15 residues. CDR1 is SGHVS, CDR2 FQNEAQ, per germline. V dropped 5 bases and J dropped 0; count of bases not matched to a gene: 4. The CDR3 DNA follows: TGTGCCAGCAGCCTGGGACAGAGTAGCAATCAGCCCCAGCATTTT. As protein: CASSLGQSSNQPQHF. The whole variable domain, remainder taken from reference TRBV7-8 and TRBJ1-5, is GAGVSQSPRYKVAKRGQDVALRCDPISGHVSLFWYQQALGQGPEFLTYFQNEAQLDKSGLPSDRFFAERPEGSVSTLKIQRTQQEDSAVYLCASSLGQSSNQPQHFGDGTRLSIL.

The chain joins TRBV9 to TRBJ2-3; TRBD2 matches 11 bases. Germline CDR1 is SGDLS and CDR2 is YYNGEE. V gave up 0 bases and J gave up 4 bases; unmatched junction bases: 7. The CDR3 contains 17 residues. For the CDR3, the DNA is TGTGCCAGCAGCGTAGCTCGGGAACTAGCGGGAGCAGATACGCAGTATTTT. Translating gives CASSVARELAGADTQYF.

The V call is TRBV6-4, the J call TRBJ2-3, with D unresolved. The CDR3 is 15 amino acids. CDR1 is MRHNA, CDR2 SNTAGT, per germline. V lost 2 bases to trimming and J lost 4 bases, with 13 bases between them. This CDR3 is CASSDTSGRPDTQYF. CDR3 bases: TGTGCCAGCAGTGACACCTCAGGTCGCCCAGATACGCAGTATTTT.

The chain is built from TRBV30 and TRBJ2-5; TRBD1 aligns across 9 bases. Germline assignment: CDR1 GTSNPN and CDR2 SVGIG (reference sequence). The CDR3 covers 13 residues. V shed 7 bases, J shed 1 base, and the junction held 4 bases outside the gene matches. The CDR3 region has the DNA TGTGCCTCGGACAGGGGTCTCCAAGAGACCCAGTACTTC. Its protein product is CASDRGLQETQYF. The full variable domain, in which reference TRBV30 and TRBJ2-5 provide the parts outside the CDR3, is SQTIHQWPATLVQPVGSPLSLECTVEGTSNPNLYWYRQAAGRGLQLLFYSVGIGQISSEVPQNLSASRPQDRQFILSSKKLLLSDSGFYLCASDRGLQETQYFGPGTRLLVL.

J is TRBJ1-1 and V is TRBV4-1, with D possibly matching TRBD1 (5 bases). With 4 bases removed from V and 8 bases from J, the gap between germline ends came to 14 bases. Germline-derived CDR1 and CDR2 are MGHRA and YSYEKL. The CDR3 is 13 residues long. CDR3 sequence: CASSPDGGVEAFF. The CDR3 DNA sequence: TGCGCCAGCAGCCCGGACGGGGGGGTAGAAGCTTTCTTT.

This clone was observed a single time. The chain employs TRBV7-9 and TRBJ2-7; 9 bases are shared with TRBD2. The CDR3 loop spans 16 amino acids. Germline V gene sequence: CDR1 SEHNR, CDR2 FQNEAQ (reference sequence). Trimming removed 8 bases from V and 3 bases from J; junction bases left unmatched: 14. In nucleotides, the CDR3 is TGTGCCAGCGCCAGTCCGGCGGGAGGGCGGAGCTACGAGCAGTACTTC. Protein: CASASPAGGRSYEQYF.

This sequence joins TRBV21-1 and TRBJ1-1; the tabulated D call, TRBD1, remains unverified against the DNA. TRBV21-1 is a pseudogene. The CDR3 covers 12 residues. The CDR3 DNA is TGTGCCAGCGTTCACAAGTTCACTGAAGCTTTCTTT. Its translation: CASVHKFTEAFF.

The V gene is TRBV7-6, the J gene TRBJ1-4, with no clear D. The germline V gene has CDR1 SGHVS and CDR2 FNYEAQ. V lost 2 bases and J lost 4, with 8 bases in between. CDR3 length: 14 residues. Written as DNA, the CDR3 is TGTGCCAGCAGCTTAAATGTCGTTAATGAAAAACTGTTTTTT. Amino acid sequence: CASSLNVVNEKLFF.

V gene TRBV7-6 combines with J gene TRBJ1-4, with 8 positions matching TRBD1. Trimming took 1 base from V and 0 from J; bases not matched to a gene: 7. CDR1 and CDR2 (germline): SGHVS, FNYEAQ. This CDR3 is 18 amino acids long. The CDR3 nucleotides are TGTGCCAGCAGCTTAGGACAGGGGCCAACCACAACTAATGAAAAACTGTTTTTT. Protein product: CASSLGQGPTTTNEKLFF.

This chain joins TRBV27 and TRBJ2-7; perhaps TRBD1 as D (5 bases). Trimming took off 1 base at V and 4 bases at J, with 8 bases between the two ends. This CDR3 region has 13 residues. CDR1 is MNHEY, CDR2 SMNVEV, per germline (reference sequence). The CDR3 loop reads CASSLWGEYEQYF. DNA for the CDR3: TGTGCCAGCAGTTTATGGGGCGAATACGAGCAGTACTTC.

This chain links TRBV6-5 with TRBJ1-1; TRBD1 might be the D (6 bases). CDR3 size: 14 residues. Germline V gives CDR1 MNHEY, CDR2 SVGAGI. Between the trimmed V and J ends, which lost 6 bases and 5 bases, there was a span of 16 bases. CDR3 bases: TGTGCCAGCAGACTATACGGGGGGCATACTGAAGCTTTCTTT. It encodes CASRLYGGHTEAFF.

V gene TRBV5-1 combines with J gene TRBJ1-2; a possible D gene is TRBD1 (5 bases). Trimming stripped 0 bases from V and 3 bases from J, with 12 bases between. This CDR3 is built from 15 residues. The germline V gene encodes CDR1 SGHRS and CDR2 YFSETQ. The CDR3 loop reads CASSLAQAGHYGYTF. As DNA, the CDR3 is TGCGCCAGCAGCTTGGCGCAGGCGGGGCACTATGGCTACACCTTC.

The chain combines TRBV10-2 with TRBJ2-7, with D possibly TRBD2 on 6 matching bases. The length of the CDR3 is 16 residues. Trimming left V 0 bases short and J 0 bases short, with 12 bases between. Germline CDR1 is WSHSY and CDR2 is SAAADI. The CDR3 nucleotides are TGCGCCAGCAGTGAGTCGCGGGGCCTTAGCTCCTACGAGCAGTACTTC. Protein: CASSESRGLSSYEQYF.

The chain uses TRBV30 and TRBJ1-1; TRBD1 is a possible D gene (5 bases). Germline values: CDR1 GTSNPN, CDR2 SVGIG (reference sequence). CDR3 size: 13 residues. V gave up 5 bases and J gave up 8 bases, with 18 bases separating them. CDR3 sequence (DNA): TGTGCCTGGGGGGCAGGGTTAGTTTTCGAAGCTTTCTTT. Protein product: CAWGAGLVFEAFF.

Remarks on this clone: The sample carries other DNA sequences with the same CDR3. The chain is built from TRBV4-1 and TRBJ2-7; maybe TRBD2 (6 bases). V lost 1 base and J 0 bases, leaving 7 bases between the germline ends. Germline-derived CDR1 and CDR2 are MGHRA and YSYEKL. This CDR3 contains 14 residues. The CDR3 loop reads CASSQVGGSYEQYF. CDR3 DNA: TGCGCCAGCAGCCAAGTGGGAGGCTCCTACGAGCAGTACTTC.

This clone was recorded once. V gene TRBV11-2 combines with J gene TRBJ2-2; perhaps TRBD1 as D (6 bases). The CDR3 loop spans 16 amino acids. The V gene lost 4 bases and the J gene lost 0 bases, with 12 bases spanning the gap. Germline V gene sequence: CDR1 SGHAT, CDR2 FQNNGV. The CDR3 is CASSSYRDTNTGELFF. The CDR3 nucleotides read TGTGCCAGCAGCTCATACAGGGATACGAACACCGGGGAGCTGTTTTTT.

This clone was observed once. The gene calls are TRBV19 and TRBJ2-2; D is unresolved. The V and J ends lost 6 bases and 2 bases respectively, with 13 bases between them. This CDR3 is built from 15 residues. Germline V gene data show CDR1 as LNHDA and CDR2 as SQIVND (reference sequence). The CDR3 DNA is TGTGCCAGTAGCCTGACCGGAGCTAACACCGGGGAGCTGTTTTTT. This codes for CASSLTGANTGELFF.

This clone occurred once. The CDR3 DNA reads as TGTGCCGGGGGGAGCGTTATGAACACTGAAGCTTTCTTT. This sequence encodes CAGGSVMNTEAFF. The gene calls are TRBV10-3 and TRBJ1-1, with D perhaps matching TRBD1 (5 bases). V dropped 11 bases and J dropped 0 bases, with 13 bases sitting between them. The CDR3 covers 13 residues. Germline lookup yields CDR1 ENHRY and CDR2 SYGVKD.

V usage is TRBV30 and J usage is TRBJ1-1; TRBD1 aligns across 8 bases. The CDR3 runs to 18 residues. Germline V gives CDR1 GTSNPN, CDR2 SVGIG (reference sequence). Trimming at V came to 3 bases and at J to 5 bases, leaving 20 bases not matched to a gene. The CDR3 DNA sequence: TGTGCCTGGAGGATCGAACGACAGGGGAGTTCTGCACGAACTGAAGCTTTCTTT. Encoded protein: CAWRIERQGSSARTEAFF.

The chain couples TRBV28 to TRBJ2-2, with a weak D call TRBD1 (6 bases). The CDR3 has 13 amino acids. Germline V gene sequence: CDR1 MDHEN, CDR2 SYDVKM. Trimming stripped 7 bases from V and 6 bases from J, with 12 bases between. CDR3 protein: CASTIRGSGELFF. The CDR3 nucleotides are TGTGCCAGCACCATCAGGGGTTCCGGGGAGCTGTTTTTT.

In its sample, this clone was seen once. The J gene is TRBJ2-7, the V gene TRBV7-9; the D gene is possibly TRBD2 (5 bases). CDR3 size: 18 residues. Germline CDR1 is SEHNR and CDR2 is FQNEAQ (reference sequence). V dropped 6 bases and J dropped 2 bases, with 26 bases sitting between them. In DNA, the CDR3 is TGTGCCAGCAGTCAACCTACATCCCTGGCTGAGGGCGCCTACGAGCAGTACTTC. It codes for CASSQPTSLAEGAYEQYF.

The CDR3 DNA reads TGTGCCAGCGTAGGCCTGGGCGCGGGGGTTGTTAACAATGAGCAGTTCTTC. Translation gives CASVGLGAGVVNNEQFF. The V call is TRBV28, the J call TRBJ2-1; 7 nucleotides agree with TRBD2. Per germline, CDR1 MDHEN and CDR2 SYDVKM. This CDR3 is 17 amino acids long. Trimming cost V 8 bases and J 5 bases; bases outside gene matches: 18. The full variable domain, with the rest looked up from reference TRBV28 and TRBJ2-1, is DVKVTQSSRYLVKRTGEKVFLECVQDMDHENMFWYRQDPGLGLRLIYFSYDVKMKEKGDIPEGYSVSREKKERFSLILESASTNQTSMYLCASVGLGAGVVNNEQFFGPGTRLTVL.

This chain joins TRBV6-5 and TRBJ2-7; TRBD1 agrees at 11 bases. The length of the CDR3 is 13 residues. Germline V CDR1 and CDR2: MNHEY, SVGAGI. Trimming cost V 8 bases and J 1 base; bases outside gene matches: 1. The CDR3 sequence: CASGQGASYEQYF. Here the CDR3 DNA reads TGTGCCAGCGGACAGGGGGCGTCCTACGAGCAGTACTTC.